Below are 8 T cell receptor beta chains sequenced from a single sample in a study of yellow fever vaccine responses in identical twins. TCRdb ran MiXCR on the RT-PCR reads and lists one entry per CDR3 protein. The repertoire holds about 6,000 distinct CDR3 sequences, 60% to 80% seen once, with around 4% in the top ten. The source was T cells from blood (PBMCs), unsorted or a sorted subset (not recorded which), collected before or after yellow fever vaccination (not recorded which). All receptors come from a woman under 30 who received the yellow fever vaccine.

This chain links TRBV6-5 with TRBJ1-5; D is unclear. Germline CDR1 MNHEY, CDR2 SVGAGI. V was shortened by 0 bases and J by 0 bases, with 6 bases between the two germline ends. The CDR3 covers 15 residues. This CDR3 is CASSYSGYSNQPQHF. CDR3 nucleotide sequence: TGTGCCAGCAGTTACTCTGGTTATAGCAATCAGCCCCAGCATTTT.

The CDR3 loop is CASSRGGDTEAFF. The CDR3, as DNA: TGTGCCAGCTCCAGAGGGGGTGACACTGAAGCTTTCTTT. The gene calls are TRBV18 and TRBJ1-1; perhaps TRBD1 as D (6 bases). The V gene lost 6 bases and the J gene lost 3 bases, with 11 bases spanning the gap. Germline V lookup: CDR1 KGHSH, CDR2 LQKENI. The CDR3 has 13 residues.

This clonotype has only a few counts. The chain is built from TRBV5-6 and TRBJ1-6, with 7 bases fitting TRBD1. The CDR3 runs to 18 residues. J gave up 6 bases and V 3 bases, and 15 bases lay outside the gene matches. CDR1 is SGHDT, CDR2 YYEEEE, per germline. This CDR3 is CASSSGGRQGYFNSPLHF. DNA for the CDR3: TGTGCCAGCAGCTCCGGTGGCCGACAGGGATATTTTAATTCACCCCTCCACTTT. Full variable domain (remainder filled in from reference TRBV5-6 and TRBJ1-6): DAGVTQSPTHLIKTRGQQVTLRCSPKSGHDTVSWYQQALGQGPQFIFQYYEEEERQRGNFPDRFSGHQFPNYSSELNVNALLLGDSALYLCASSSGGRQGYFNSPLHFGNGTRLTVT.

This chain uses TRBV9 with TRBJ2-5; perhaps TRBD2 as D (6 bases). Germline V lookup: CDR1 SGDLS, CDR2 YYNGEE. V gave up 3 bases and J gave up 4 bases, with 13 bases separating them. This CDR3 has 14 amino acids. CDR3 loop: CASSARDSAETQYF. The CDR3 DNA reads TGTGCCAGCAGCGCACGGGACTCGGCAGAGACCCAGTACTTC.

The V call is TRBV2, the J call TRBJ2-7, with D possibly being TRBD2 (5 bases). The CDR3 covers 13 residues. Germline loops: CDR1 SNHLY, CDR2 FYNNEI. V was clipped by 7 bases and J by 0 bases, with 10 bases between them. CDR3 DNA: TGTGCCAGCATCGGGGTTAGCTCCTACGAGCAGTACTTC. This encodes CASIGVSSYEQYF.

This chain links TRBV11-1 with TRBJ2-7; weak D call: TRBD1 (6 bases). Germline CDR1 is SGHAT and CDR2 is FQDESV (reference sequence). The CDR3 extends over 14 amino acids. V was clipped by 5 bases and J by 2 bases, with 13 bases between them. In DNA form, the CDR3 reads TGTGCCAGCAGCCCCCGGGACACCACCTACGAGCAGTACTTC. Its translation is CASSPRDTTYEQYF. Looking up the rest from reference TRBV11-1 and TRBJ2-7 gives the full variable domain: EAEVAQSPRYKITEKSQAVAFWCDPISGHATLYWYRQILGQGPELLVQFQDESVVDDSQLPKDRFSAERLKGVDSTLKIQPAELGDSAMYLCASSPRDTTYEQYFGPGTRLTVT.

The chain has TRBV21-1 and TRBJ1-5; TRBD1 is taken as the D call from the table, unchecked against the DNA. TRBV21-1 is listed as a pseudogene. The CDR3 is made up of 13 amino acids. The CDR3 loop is CARATAINQPQHF. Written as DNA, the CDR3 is TGTGCCAGAGCGACAGCGATCAATCAGCCCCAGCATTTT.

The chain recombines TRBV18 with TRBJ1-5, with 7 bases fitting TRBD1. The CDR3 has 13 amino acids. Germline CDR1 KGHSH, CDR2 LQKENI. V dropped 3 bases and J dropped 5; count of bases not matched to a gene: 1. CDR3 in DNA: TGTGCCAGCTCACCCCAGGGGGATCAGCCCCAGCATTTT. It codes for CASSPQGDQPQHF. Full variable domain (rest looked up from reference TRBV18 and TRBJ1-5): NAGVMQNPRHLVRRRGQEARLRCSPMKGHSHVYWYRQLPEEGLKFMVYLQKENIIDESGMPKERFSAEFPKEGPSILRIQQVVRGDSAAYFCASSPQGDQPQHFGDGTRLSIL.